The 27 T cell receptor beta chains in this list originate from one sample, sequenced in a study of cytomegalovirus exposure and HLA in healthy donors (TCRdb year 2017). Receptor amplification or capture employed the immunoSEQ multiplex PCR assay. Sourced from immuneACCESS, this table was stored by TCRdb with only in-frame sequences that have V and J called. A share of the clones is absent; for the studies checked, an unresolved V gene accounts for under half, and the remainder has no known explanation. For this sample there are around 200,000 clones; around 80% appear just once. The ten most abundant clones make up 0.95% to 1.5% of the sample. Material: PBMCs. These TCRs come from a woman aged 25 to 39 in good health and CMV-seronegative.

Written as DNA, the CDR3 is TGCGCCAGCAGCTTCCGTAGCGGGACGAACTACAATGAGCAGTTCTTC. This encodes CASSFRSGTNYNEQFF. The rearrangement links TRBV5-1 to TRBJ2-1; 8 positions agree with TRBD2. The CDR3 runs 16 residues. Germline loops: CDR1 SGHRS, CDR2 YFSETQ. The J segment lost 3 bases and the V segment lost 2 bases, leaving 7 bases of the junction unmatched.

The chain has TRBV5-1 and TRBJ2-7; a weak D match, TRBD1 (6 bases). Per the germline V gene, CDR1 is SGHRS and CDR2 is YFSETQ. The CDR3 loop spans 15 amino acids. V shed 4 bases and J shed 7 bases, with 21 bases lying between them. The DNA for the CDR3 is TGCGCCAGCAGCCGATCGGAAGGGACATTGGGGGAGCAGTACTTC. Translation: CASSRSEGTLGEQYF.

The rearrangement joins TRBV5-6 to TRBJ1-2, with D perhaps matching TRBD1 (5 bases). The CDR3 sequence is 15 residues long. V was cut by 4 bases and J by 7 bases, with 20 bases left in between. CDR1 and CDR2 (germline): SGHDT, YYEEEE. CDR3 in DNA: TGTGCCAGCAGCCTGCGACCCCGGGGGGAGGGTGGCTACACCTTC. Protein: CASSLRPRGEGGYTF.

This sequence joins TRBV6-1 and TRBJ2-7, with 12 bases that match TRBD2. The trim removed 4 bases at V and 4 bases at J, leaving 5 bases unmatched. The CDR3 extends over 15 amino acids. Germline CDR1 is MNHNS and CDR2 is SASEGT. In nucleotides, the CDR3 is TGTGCCAGCAGTGTCACTAGCGGGAGGTATTACGAGCAGTACTTC. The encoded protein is CASSVTSGRYYEQYF.

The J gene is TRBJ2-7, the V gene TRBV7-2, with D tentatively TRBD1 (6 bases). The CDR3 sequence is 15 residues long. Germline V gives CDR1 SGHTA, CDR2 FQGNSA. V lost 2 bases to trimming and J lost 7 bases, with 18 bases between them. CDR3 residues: CASSLYPSEGEEQYF. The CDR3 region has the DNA TGTGCCAGCAGCTTATATCCCAGTGAGGGGGAAGAGCAGTACTTC.

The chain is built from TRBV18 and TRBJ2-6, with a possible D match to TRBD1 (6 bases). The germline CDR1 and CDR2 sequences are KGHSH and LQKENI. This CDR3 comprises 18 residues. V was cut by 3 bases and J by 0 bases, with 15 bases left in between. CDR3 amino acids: CASSPSTGPRSGANVLTF. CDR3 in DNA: TGTGCCAGCTCACCGTCAACAGGGCCCCGCTCTGGGGCCAACGTCCTGACTTTC.

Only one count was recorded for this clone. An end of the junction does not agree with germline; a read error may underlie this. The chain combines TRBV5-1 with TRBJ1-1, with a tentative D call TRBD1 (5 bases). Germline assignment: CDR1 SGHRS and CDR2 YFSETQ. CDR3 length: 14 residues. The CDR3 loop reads CASSLSPGTTRGIF. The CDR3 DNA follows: TGCGCCAGCAGCTTATCCCCGGGGACCACGCGGGGGATCTTT.

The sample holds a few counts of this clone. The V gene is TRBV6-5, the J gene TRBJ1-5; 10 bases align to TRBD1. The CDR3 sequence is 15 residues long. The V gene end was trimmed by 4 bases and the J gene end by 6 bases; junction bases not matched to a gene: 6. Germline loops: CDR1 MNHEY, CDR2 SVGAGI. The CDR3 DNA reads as TGTGCCAGCAGTTCCCGGGACAGGGGAAGTCAGCCCCAGCATTTT. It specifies CASSSRDRGSQPQHF.

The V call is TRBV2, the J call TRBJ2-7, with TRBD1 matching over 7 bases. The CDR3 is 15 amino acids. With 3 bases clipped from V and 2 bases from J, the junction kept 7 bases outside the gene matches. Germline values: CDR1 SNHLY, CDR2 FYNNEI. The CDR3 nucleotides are TGTGCCAGCAGTGATACAGGGGCAGACGCCTACGAGCAGTACTTC. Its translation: CASSDTGADAYEQYF.

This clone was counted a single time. CDR3 residues: CASSGGGQLGGEQYF. Here the CDR3 DNA reads TGTGCCAGCAGTGGGGGTGGACAGCTGGGCGGCGAGCAGTACTTC. The chain uses TRBV6-5 and TRBJ2-7; a possible D gene is TRBD1 (6 bases). CDR3 length equals 15 residues. The V end lost 5 bases, the J end lost 6 bases, and 20 bases lay between the germline ends. Germline V gene lookup returns CDR1 MNHEY and CDR2 SVGAGI.

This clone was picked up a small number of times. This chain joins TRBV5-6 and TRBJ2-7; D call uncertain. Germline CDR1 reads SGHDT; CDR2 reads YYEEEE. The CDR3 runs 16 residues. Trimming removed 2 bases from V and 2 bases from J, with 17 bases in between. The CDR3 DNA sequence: TGTGCCAGCAGCTTACCCCTCAGGTCAGGAACCTACGAGCAGTACTTC. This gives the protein CASSLPLRSGTYEQYF.

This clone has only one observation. CDR3 nucleotide sequence: TGTGCCTGGAGTACAGGGAACCCATATTCTGGAAACACCATATATTTT. This translates into CAWSTGNPYSGNTIYF. This rearrangement joins TRBV30 to TRBJ1-3; tentative D call: TRBD1 (6 bases). The CDR3 has 16 residues. Germline values: CDR1 GTSNPN, CDR2 SVGIG (reference sequence). V was cut by 2 bases and J by 1 base, with 15 bases left in between. The full variable domain, with the rest looked up from reference TRBV30 and TRBJ1-3, is SQTIHQWPATLVQPVGSPLSLECTVEGTSNPNLYWYRQAAGRGLQLLFYSVGIGQISSEVPQNLSASRPQDRQFILSSKKLLLSDSGFYLCAWSTGNPYSGNTIYFGEGSWLTVV.

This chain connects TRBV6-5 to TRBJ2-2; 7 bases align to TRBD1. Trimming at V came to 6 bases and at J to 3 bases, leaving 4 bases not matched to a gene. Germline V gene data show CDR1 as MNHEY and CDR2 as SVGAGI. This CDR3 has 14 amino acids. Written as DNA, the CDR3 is TGTGCCAGCAGCCCTGACAGGGACACCGGGGAGCTGTTTTTT. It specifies CASSPDRDTGELFF.

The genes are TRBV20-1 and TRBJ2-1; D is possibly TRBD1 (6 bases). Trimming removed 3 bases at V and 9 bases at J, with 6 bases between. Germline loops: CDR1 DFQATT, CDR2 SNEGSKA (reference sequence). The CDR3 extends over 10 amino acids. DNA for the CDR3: TGCAGTGCTAGCAGGGGTGAGCAGTTCTTC. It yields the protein CSASRGEQFF.

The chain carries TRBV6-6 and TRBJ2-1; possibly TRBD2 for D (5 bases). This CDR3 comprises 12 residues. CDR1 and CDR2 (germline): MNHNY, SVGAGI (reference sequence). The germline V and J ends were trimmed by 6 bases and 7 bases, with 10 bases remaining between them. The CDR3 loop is CASRTGLNEQFF. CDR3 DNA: TGTGCCAGCAGAACGGGGTTGAATGAGCAGTTCTTC.

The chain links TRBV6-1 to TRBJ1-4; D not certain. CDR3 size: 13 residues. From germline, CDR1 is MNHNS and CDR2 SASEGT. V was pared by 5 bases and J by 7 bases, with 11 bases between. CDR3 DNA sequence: TGTGCCAGCAGTCCGCGGTCGATTGAAAAACTGTTTTTT. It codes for CASSPRSIEKLFF.

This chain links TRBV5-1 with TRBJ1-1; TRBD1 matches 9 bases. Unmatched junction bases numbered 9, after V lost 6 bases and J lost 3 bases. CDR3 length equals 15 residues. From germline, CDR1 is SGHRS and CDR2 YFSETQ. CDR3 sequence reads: CASNQQGARDTEAFF. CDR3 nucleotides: TGCGCCAGCAATCAACAGGGGGCGCGAGACACTGAAGCTTTCTTT.

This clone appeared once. Here the CDR3 DNA reads TGCGCCAGCAGCTTGGACAGGGCAGGAACTGAAGCTTTCTTT. This sequence encodes CASSLDRAGTEAFF. The chain combines TRBV5-1 with TRBJ1-1, with a tentative D call TRBD1 (6 bases). Germline values: CDR1 SGHRS, CDR2 YFSETQ. This CDR3 is built from 14 residues. Trimming shortened V by 0 bases and J by 5 bases, and 11 bases separated the two germline ends.

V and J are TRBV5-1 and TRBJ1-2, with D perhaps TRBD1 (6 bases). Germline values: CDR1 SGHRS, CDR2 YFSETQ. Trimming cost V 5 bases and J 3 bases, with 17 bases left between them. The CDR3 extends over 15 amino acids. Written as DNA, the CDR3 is TGCGCCAGCAGACTCCTGGCGGGGGCGGACTATGGCTACACCTTC. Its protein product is CASRLLAGADYGYTF. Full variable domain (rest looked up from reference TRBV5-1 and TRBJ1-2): KAGVTQTPRYLIKTRGQQVTLSCSPISGHRSVSWYQQTPGQGLQFLFEYFSETQRNKGNFPGRFSGRQFSNSRSEMNVSTLELGDSALYLCASRLLAGADYGYTFGSGTRLTVV.

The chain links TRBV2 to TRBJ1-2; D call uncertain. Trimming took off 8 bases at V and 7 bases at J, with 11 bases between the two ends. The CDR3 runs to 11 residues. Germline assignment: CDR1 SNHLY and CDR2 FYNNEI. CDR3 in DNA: TGTGCCAGCCAGGTTTCTCGTGGCTACACCTTC. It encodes CASQVSRGYTF.

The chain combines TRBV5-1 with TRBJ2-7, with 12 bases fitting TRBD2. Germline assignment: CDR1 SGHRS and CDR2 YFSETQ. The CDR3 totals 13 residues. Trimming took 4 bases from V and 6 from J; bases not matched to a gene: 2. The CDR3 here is CASSGTSGLEQYF. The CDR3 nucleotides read TGCGCCAGCAGCGGGACTAGCGGGCTCGAGCAGTACTTC.

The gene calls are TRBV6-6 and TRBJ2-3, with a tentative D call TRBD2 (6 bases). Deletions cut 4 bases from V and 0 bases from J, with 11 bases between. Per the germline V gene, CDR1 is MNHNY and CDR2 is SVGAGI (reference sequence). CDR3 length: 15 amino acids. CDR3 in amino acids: CASSSPGLSTDTQYF. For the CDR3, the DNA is TGTGCCAGCAGTTCCCCGGGACTCAGCACAGATACGCAGTATTTT.

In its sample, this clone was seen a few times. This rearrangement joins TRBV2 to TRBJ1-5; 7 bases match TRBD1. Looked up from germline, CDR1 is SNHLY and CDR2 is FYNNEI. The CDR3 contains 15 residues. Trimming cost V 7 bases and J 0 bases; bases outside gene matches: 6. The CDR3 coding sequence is TGTGCCAGCATCGGTCAGGGGGTTAGCAATCAGCCCCAGCATTTT. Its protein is CASIGQGVSNQPQHF.

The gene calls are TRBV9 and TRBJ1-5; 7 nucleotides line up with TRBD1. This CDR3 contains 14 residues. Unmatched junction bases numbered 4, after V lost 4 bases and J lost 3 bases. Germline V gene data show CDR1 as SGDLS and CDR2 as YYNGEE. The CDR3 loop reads CASSRDSLNQPQHF. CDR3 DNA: TGTGCCAGCAGCCGGGACAGCCTCAATCAGCCCCAGCATTTT. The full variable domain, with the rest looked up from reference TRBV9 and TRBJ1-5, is DSGVTQTPKHLITATGQRVTLRCSPRSGDLSVYWYQQSLDQGLQFLIQYYNGEERAKGNILERFSAQQFPDLHSELNLSSLELGDSALYFCASSRDSLNQPQHFGDGTRLSIL.

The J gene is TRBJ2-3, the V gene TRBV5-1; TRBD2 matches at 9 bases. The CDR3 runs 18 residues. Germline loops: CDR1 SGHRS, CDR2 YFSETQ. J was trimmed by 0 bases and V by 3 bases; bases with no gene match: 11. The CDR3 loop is CASSSRAGGSFSTDTQYF. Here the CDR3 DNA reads TGCGCCAGCAGCTCGCGAGCGGGGGGCTCGTTTAGCACAGATACGCAGTATTTT.

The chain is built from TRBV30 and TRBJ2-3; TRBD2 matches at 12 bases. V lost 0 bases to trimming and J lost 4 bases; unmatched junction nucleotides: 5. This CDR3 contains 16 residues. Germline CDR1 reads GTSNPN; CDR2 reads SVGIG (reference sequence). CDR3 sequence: CAWSVWASGGADTQYF. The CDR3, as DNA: TGTGCCTGGAGTGTATGGGCTAGCGGGGGGGCAGATACGCAGTATTTT.

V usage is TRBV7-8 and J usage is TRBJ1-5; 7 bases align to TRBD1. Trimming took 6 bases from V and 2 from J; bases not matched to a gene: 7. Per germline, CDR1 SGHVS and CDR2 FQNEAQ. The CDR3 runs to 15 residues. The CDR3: CASSPSDRRNQPQHF. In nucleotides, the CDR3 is TGTGCCAGCAGTCCCTCGGACAGGCGCAATCAGCCCCAGCATTTT.